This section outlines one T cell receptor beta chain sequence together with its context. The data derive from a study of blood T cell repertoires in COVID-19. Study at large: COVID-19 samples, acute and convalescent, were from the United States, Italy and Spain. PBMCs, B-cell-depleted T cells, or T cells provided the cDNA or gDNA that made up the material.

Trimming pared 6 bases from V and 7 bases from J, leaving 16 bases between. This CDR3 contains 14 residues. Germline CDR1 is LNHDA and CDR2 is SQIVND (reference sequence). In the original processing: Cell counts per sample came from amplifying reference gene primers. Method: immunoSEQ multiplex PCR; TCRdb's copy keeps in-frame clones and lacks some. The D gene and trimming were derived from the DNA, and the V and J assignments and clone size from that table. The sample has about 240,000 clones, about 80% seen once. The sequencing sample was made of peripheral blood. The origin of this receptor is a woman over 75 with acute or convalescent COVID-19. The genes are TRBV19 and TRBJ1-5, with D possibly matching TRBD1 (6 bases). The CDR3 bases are TGTGCCAGTAGCAACGGGGGGGCTCAACAGCCCCAGCATTTT. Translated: CASSNGGAQQPQHF.